The 5 T cell receptor beta chains presented below share a single source sample, sequenced in a study of shared clonotypes between healthy human individuals. Here immunoSEQ multiplex PCR was the method, and the copy in TCRdb shows in-frame clones only, minus some. The sample comprises around 610,000 clones, about 95% of which are singletons, and 0.11% rests with the top ten. Positively selected for CCR7, the CD45RO-negative cells used as naive CD8 cells excluded terminally differentiated effector memory CD45RA+ cells. Specimen: naive CD8+ T cells sorted from blood. These receptors were collected from a woman aged 25-40 years in good health.

The chain joins TRBV9 to TRBJ2-1, with D possibly matching TRBD1 (6 bases). The germline CDR1 and CDR2 sequences are SGDLS and YYNGEE. Trimming stripped 2 bases from V and 9 bases from J, with 12 bases between. The CDR3 covers 13 residues. CDR3 sequence: CASSVYRDGEQFF. The CDR3 region has the DNA TGTGCCAGCAGCGTCTACAGGGATGGTGAGCAGTTCTTC.

This clone was detected once. This chain uses TRBV14 with TRBJ2-3, with D perhaps matching TRBD1 or TRBD2 (5 bases each). The V gene's germline CDR1 is SGHDN and CDR2 FVKESK. There are 15 residues in the CDR3. Trimming pared 2 bases from V and 2 bases from J, leaving 11 bases between. In DNA, the CDR3 is TGTGCCAGCAGCCAATTCCGGGGCCTCACAGATACGCAGTATTTT. Its translation is CASSQFRGLTDTQYF.

J is TRBJ2-1 and V is TRBV14; 14 positions agree with TRBD2. The CDR3 consists of 17 residues. V shed 3 bases, J shed 9 bases, and the junction held 10 bases outside the gene matches. Germline CDR1 SGHDN, CDR2 FVKESK. Written as DNA, the CDR3 is TGTGCCAGCAGCCACATCTCCCCGGGACTAGCGGGAGTTGAGCAGTTCTTC. Amino acids: CASSHISPGLAGVEQFF.

The chain has TRBV11-2 and TRBJ2-7; no definite D call. V lost 1 base to trimming and J lost 3 bases, with 10 bases between them. The CDR3 has 14 residues. The germline gives CDR1 SGHAT, CDR2 FQNNGV. The CDR3 sequence: CASSLAVGYYEQYF. The CDR3 nucleotides are TGTGCCAGCAGCTTAGCGGTAGGGTACTACGAGCAGTACTTC.

A word on this clone: The same CDR3 also results from other DNA sequences found in this sample. The gene calls are TRBV27 and TRBJ2-7; 8 nucleotides agree with TRBD1. V shed 6 bases and J 3 bases; nucleotides not matched to a gene: 4. The germline V gene has CDR1 MNHEY and CDR2 SMNVEV (reference sequence). The CDR3 totals 13 residues. In nucleotides, the CDR3 is TGTGCCAGCAGGCCCGGGACAGGCTACGAGCAGTACTTC. It translates to CASRPGTGYEQYF.